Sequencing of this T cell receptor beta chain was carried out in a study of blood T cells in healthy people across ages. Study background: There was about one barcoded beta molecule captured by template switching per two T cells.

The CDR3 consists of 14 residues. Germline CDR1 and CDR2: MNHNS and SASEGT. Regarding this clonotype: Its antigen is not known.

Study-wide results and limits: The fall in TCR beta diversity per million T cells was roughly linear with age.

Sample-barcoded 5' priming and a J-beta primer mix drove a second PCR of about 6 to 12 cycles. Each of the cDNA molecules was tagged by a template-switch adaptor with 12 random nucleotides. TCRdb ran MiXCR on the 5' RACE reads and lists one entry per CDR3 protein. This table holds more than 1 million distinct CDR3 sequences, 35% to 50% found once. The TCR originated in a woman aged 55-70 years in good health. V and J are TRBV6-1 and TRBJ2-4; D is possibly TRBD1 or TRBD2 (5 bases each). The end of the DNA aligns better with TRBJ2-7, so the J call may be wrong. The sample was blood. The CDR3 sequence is CASSVIEGPYEQYF. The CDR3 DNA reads TGTGCCAGCAGTGTCATCGAGGGGCCCTACGAGCAGTACTTC.